The 11 T cell receptor beta chains below were found in one sample sequenced in a study of shared clonotypes between healthy human individuals. Libraries were prepared by immunoSEQ multiplex PCR; TCRdb keeps only in-frame clonotypes and omits some of them. The table includes 1.4 million to 1.5 million clones, around 97% detected once. Sequencing input: naive CD4+ T cells sorted from blood. Subset meaning: CD45RA+ positively selected. The receptors originated from a man aged 30 to 39 in good health.

This clone was detected once. The chain has TRBV6-6 and TRBJ1-5; 8 bases match TRBD1. The CDR3 spans 15 residues. The J segment lost 5 bases and the V segment lost 5 bases, leaving 8 bases of the junction unmatched. Per the germline V gene, CDR1 is MNHNY and CDR2 is SVGAGI (reference sequence). As DNA, the CDR3 is TGTGCCAGCAGTACGGGGGCAGGGGGCGATCAGCCCCAGCATTTT. The encoded protein is CASSTGAGGDQPQHF.

This chain connects TRBV14 to TRBJ2-1, with 11 bases aligning to TRBD1. Trimming removed 1 base from V and 8 bases from J; junction bases left unmatched: 10. The CDR3 is 17 amino acids. CDR1 and CDR2 (germline): SGHDN, FVKESK. CDR3 in amino acids: CASSQAFWDRGWDEQFF. The CDR3 region has the DNA TGTGCCAGCAGCCAAGCGTTTTGGGACAGGGGGTGGGATGAGCAGTTCTTC.

The rearrangement links TRBV29-1 to TRBJ2-5, with TRBD1 identical over 7 bases. This CDR3 is built from 12 residues. Germline-derived CDR1 and CDR2 are SQVTM and ANQGSEA. Germline trimming cut 7 bases from V and 0 bases from J; bases unmatched to any gene: 2. The CDR3 loop reads CSAGTDQETQYF. CDR3 sequence (DNA): TGCAGCGCAGGGACAGACCAAGAGACCCAGTACTTC. The whole variable domain, remainder taken from reference TRBV29-1 and TRBJ2-5, is SAVISQKPSRDICQRGTSLTIQCQVDSQVTMMFWYRQQPGQSLTLIATANQGSEATYESGFVIDKFPISRPNLTFSTLTVSNMSPEDSSIYLCSAGTDQETQYFGPGTRLLVL.

Turning to this clone: Other DNA sequences in this sample translate to the same CDR3. The chain couples TRBV5-1 to TRBJ1-1; D unresolved. V gave up 0 bases and J gave up 5 bases, with 11 bases separating them. The CDR3 length is 14 residues. Germline assignment: CDR1 SGHRS and CDR2 YFSETQ. This CDR3 reads CASSLVGGGTEAFF. The CDR3 coding sequence is TGCGCCAGCAGCTTGGTAGGCGGAGGGACTGAAGCTTTCTTT.

Only a few counts were recorded for this clone. This rearrangement joins TRBV27 to TRBJ1-2; the D gene is possibly TRBD1 (6 bases). V was shortened by 8 bases and J by 7 bases, with 20 bases between the two germline ends. The CDR3 contains 14 residues. Germline V lookup: CDR1 MNHEY, CDR2 SMNVEV (reference sequence). The CDR3 region has the DNA TGTGCCAGCCGCTCTAGGACTCAGGGGTCTGGCTACACCTTC. It specifies CASRSRTQGSGYTF.

This chain joins TRBV19 and TRBJ2-7; 13 bases agree with TRBD2. Germline V lookup: CDR1 LNHDA, CDR2 SQIVND (reference sequence). V trimming: 9 bases; J trimming: 6 bases; junction bases outside the gene matches: 5. The CDR3 runs to 13 residues. As DNA, the CDR3 is TGTGCCAGCGGACTAGCGGGAGTTAGCGAGCAGTACTTC. Translating gives CASGLAGVSEQYF.

This rearrangement joins TRBV7-2 to TRBJ2-3; D unresolved. CDR1 and CDR2 (germline): SGHTA, FQGNSA. Trimming cost V 1 base and J 4 bases, with 3 bases left between them. The CDR3 has 12 amino acids. The CDR3 DNA sequence: TGTGCCAGCAGCTTAGATGCAGATACGCAGTATTTT. The encoded protein is CASSLDADTQYF.

The CDR3 region is CASGISGANVLTF. DNA for the CDR3: TGTGCCAGCGGGATCTCTGGGGCCAACGTCCTGACTTTC. This chain connects TRBV6-6 to TRBJ2-6; no reliable D call. The V gene lost 8 bases and the J gene lost 0 bases, with 5 bases spanning the gap. The CDR3 totals 13 residues. CDR1 is MNHNY and CDR2 is SVGAGI in the germline V gene (reference sequence).

This chain uses TRBV7-3 with TRBJ2-1; D is unresolved. The CDR3 is 16 amino acids. The germline V gene encodes CDR1 SGHTA and CDR2 FQGTGA. Trimming removed 5 bases at V and 1 base at J, with 15 bases between. Here the CDR3 DNA reads TGTGCCAGCAGCCCCGTCTTCGGGCTGTCCTACAATGAGCAGTTCTTC. Its translation is CASSPVFGLSYNEQFF.

The CDR3 nucleotides read TGTGCCAGCAGAAAGGGGTTCTCCTACGAGCAGTACTTC. Encoded protein: CASRKGFSYEQYF. This chain uses TRBV11-2 with TRBJ2-7, with TRBD1 as a possible D gene (5 bases). Germline V lookup: CDR1 SGHAT, CDR2 FQNNGV. Trimming cost V 6 bases and J 0 bases, with 9 bases left between them. The CDR3 is made up of 13 amino acids.

The V and J genes are TRBV18 and TRBJ2-7; 13 positions agree with TRBD2. Germline CDR1 reads KGHSH; CDR2 reads LQKENI. With 1 base clipped from V and 3 bases from J, the junction kept 3 bases outside the gene matches. The CDR3 length is 16 residues. In DNA, the CDR3 is TGTGCCAGCTCACCACAGGGACTAGCGGGAAACTACGAGCAGTACTTC. Translating gives CASSPQGLAGNYEQYF. The entire variable domain, with the rest obtained from reference TRBV18 and TRBJ2-7, is as follows: NAGVMQNPRHLVRRRGQEARLRCSPMKGHSHVYWYRQLPEEGLKFMVYLQKENIIDESGMPKERFSAEFPKEGPSILRIQQVVRGDSAAYFCASSPQGLAGNYEQYFGPGTRLTVT.